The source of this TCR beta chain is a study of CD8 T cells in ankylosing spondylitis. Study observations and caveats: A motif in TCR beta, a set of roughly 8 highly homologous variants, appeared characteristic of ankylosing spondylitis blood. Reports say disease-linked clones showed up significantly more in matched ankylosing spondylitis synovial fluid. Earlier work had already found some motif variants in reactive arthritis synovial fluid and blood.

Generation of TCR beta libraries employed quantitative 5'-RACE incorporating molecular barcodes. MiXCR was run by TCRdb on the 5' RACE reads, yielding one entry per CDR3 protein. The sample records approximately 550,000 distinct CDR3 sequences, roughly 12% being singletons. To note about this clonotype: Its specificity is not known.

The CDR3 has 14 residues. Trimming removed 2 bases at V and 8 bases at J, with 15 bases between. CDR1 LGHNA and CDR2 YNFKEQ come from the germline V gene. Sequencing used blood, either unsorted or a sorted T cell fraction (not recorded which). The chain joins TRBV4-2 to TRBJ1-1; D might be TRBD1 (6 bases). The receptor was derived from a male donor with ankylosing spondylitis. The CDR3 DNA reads TGTGCCAGCAGCCAATTCGGACAGTCAGGCGAAGCTTTCTTT. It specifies CASSQFGQSGEAFF.